This T cell receptor beta chain originates from a study of beta chain features in type 1 diabetes. The study's findings and limits: Moderately but significantly shorter TCRB CDR3s were found in Type 1 diabetes patients in all four CD4+ subsets. No resolution was reached here on whether HLA type influences TCRB rearrangement. Type 1 diabetes patients had VDJ junctions that carried fewer insertions and more deletions. PCR might favor shorter templates, equally in patients and controls.

Expressed TCRB transcripts were sequenced, since all the RNA that had been isolated was reverse transcribed. Data came from immunoSEQ multiplex PCR; TCRdb stores just in-frame clones and leaves some out. The sample has 300,000 to 350,000 clones, 6.5% to 10% seen once. A few counts support this clone. Its antigen remains unidentified. The TCR sequence derives from a woman younger than 35 in good health. Sequenced: central memory CD4+ T cells from blood.

In DNA form, the CDR3 reads TGTGCCAGCAGTGAAAAGGCAGGGAGCGCTGGGGCCAACGTCCTGACTTTC. It specifies CASSEKAGSAGANVLTF. The gene calls are TRBV6-1 and TRBJ2-6, with D possibly called TRBD1 or TRBD2 (5 bases each). This CDR3 has 17 amino acids. The V gene lost 2 bases and the J gene lost 2 bases, with 13 bases spanning the gap. Germline V gives CDR1 MNHNS, CDR2 SASEGT.